This entry features one T cell receptor beta chain sequence. Its antigen is not identified. Every bit of the isolated RNA underwent reverse transcription, so sequencing read expressed TCRB transcripts. Data came from immunoSEQ multiplex PCR; TCRdb stores just in-frame clones and leaves some out. The repertoire holds some 370,000 clones, with 9.6% as singletons. This specimen belongs to a study of beta chain features in type 1 diabetes. Whole-study findings and limits: When Type 1 diabetes patients were examined, their TCRB CDR3s proved moderately but significantly shorter in all four CD4+ subsets. Relative to healthy donors, patients appeared to have naive, central memory and Treg TCRB repertoires that were more similar.

The germline V gene encodes CDR1 SGHNT and CDR2 YYREEE (reference sequence). The junction had 7 bases not matched to a gene; V was cut back by 4 bases and J by 6 bases. This CDR3 is built from 16 residues. The chain combines TRBV5-4 with TRBJ2-2; 12 nucleotides match TRBD2. This receptor was taken from a man under 40 with type 1 diabetes. The sample was central memory CD4+ T cells from blood. CDR3 region: CASSLELAGGSGELFF. DNA of the CDR3: TGTGCCAGCAGCCTGGAACTAGCGGGAGGCTCCGGGGAGCTGTTTTTT.